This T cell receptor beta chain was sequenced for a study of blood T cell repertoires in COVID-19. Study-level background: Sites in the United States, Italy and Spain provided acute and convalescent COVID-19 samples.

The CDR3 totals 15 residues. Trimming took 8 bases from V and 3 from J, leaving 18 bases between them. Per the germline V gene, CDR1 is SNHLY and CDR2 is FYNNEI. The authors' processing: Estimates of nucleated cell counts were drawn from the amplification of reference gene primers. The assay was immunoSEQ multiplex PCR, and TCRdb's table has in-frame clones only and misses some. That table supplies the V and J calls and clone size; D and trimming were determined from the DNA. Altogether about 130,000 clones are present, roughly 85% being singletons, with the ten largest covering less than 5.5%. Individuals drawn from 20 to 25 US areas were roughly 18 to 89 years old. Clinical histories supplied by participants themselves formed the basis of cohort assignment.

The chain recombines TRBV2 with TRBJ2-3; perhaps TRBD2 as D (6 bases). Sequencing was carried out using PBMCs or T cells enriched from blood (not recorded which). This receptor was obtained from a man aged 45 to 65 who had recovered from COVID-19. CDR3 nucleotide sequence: TGTGCCAGCGGCGGGGCTGGCATCCCAACAGATACGCAGTATTTT. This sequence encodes CASGGAGIPTDTQYF.